Below, 21 T cell receptor beta chains from the same sample are listed, as sequenced in a study of early T cells in non-severe SARS-CoV-2 infection. Each CDR3 protein is one row after TCRdb ran MiXCR on the 5' RACE reads. The data show about 66,000 distinct CDR3 sequences, approximately 9% seen once. Source material: whole blood. These receptors all come from an adult who was a healthcare worker with PCR-confirmed SARS-CoV-2 infection or an uninfected control (not recorded which).

This clonotype was counted a single time. The rearrangement joins TRBV18 to TRBJ1-1; 11 positions agree with TRBD1. CDR3 size: 15 residues. Looked up from germline, CDR1 is KGHSH and CDR2 is LQKENI. The ends lost 2 bases at V and 5 bases at J; junction bases unmatched: 4. This chain's CDR3 is CASSPAGTGGTEAFF. The CDR3 coding sequence is TGTGCCAGCTCACCAGCAGGGACAGGGGGAACTGAAGCTTTCTTT.

V is TRBV5-5 and J is TRBJ2-4, with 10 positions matching TRBD2. The CDR3 consists of 18 residues. Germline V gives CDR1 SGHKS, CDR2 YYEKEE (reference sequence). Unmatched junction bases numbered 7, after V lost 1 base and J lost 0 bases. CDR3 protein: CASSLFGLAEIAKNIQYF. The CDR3 DNA reads TGTGCCAGCAGCTTGTTTGGACTAGCGGAAATAGCCAAAAACATTCAGTACTTC.

The chain employs TRBV3-1 and TRBJ2-6; no reliable D call. V was trimmed by 0 bases and J by 12 bases, leaving 9 bases between them. The germline V gene encodes CDR1 LGHDT and CDR2 YNNKEL (reference sequence). The CDR3 spans 13 residues. The CDR3 DNA reads as TGTGCCAGCAGCCAAGATGTTACAGCCGTCCTGACTTTC. Its translation is CASSQDVTAVLTF.

The chain carries TRBV30 and TRBJ2-2; D not resolved. CDR1 and CDR2 from the germline V gene are GTSNPN and SVGIG (reference sequence). There are 13 residues in the CDR3. V was trimmed by 5 bases and J by 1 base, leaving 8 bases between them. CDR3 residues: CAWASGNTGELFF. The CDR3 DNA reads as TGTGCCTGGGCTTCAGGGAACACCGGGGAGCTGTTTTTT.

V and J are TRBV2 and TRBJ2-1, with a possible D match to TRBD2 (6 bases). The CDR3 spans 14 residues. Trimming removed 10 bases at V and 5 bases at J, with 18 bases between. The germline gives CDR1 SNHLY, CDR2 FYNNEI. The CDR3 spells CANTYSGPDNEQFF. The CDR3 DNA sequence: TGTGCCAACACGTATAGCGGTCCAGACAATGAGCAGTTCTTC.

This clonotype showed up just a few times. The V gene is TRBV20-1, the J gene TRBJ1-1, with TRBD1 identical over 7 bases. V was pared by 2 bases and J by 8 bases, with 5 bases of the junction left unmatched. From germline, CDR1 is DFQATT and CDR2 SNEGSKA (reference sequence). The CDR3 sequence is 12 residues long. CDR3 in DNA: TGCAGTGCTAGACGATCGACAGGGGAAGCTTTCTTT. Its protein is CSARRSTGEAFF.

This clonotype was recorded a few times. The rearrangement joins TRBV10-3 to TRBJ1-5; 10 nucleotides line up with TRBD1. This CDR3 is 15 amino acids long. Germline values: CDR1 ENHRY, CDR2 SYGVKD. The V segment lost 5 bases and the J segment 4 bases; nucleotides outside the gene matches: 5. The CDR3 bases are TGTGCCATCAGTTACGGGACAGGGGATAATCAGCCCCAGCATTTT. Translating gives CAISYGTGDNQPQHF.

This chain joins TRBV6-5 and TRBJ2-1; 10 nucleotides agree with TRBD2. This CDR3 is built from 16 residues. CDR1 and CDR2 (germline): MNHEY, SVGAGI. The trim removed 7 bases at V and 9 bases at J, leaving 15 bases unmatched. CDR3 loop: CASTPSGRRGSGEQFF. The CDR3 nucleotides are TGTGCCAGCACCCCTAGCGGGAGAAGGGGATCGGGTGAGCAGTTCTTC.

This clonotype was observed a handful of times. The chain combines TRBV27 with TRBJ2-7; D perhaps matches TRBD2 (5 bases). The V gene lost 7 bases and the J gene lost 2 bases, with 18 bases spanning the gap. The CDR3 has 15 residues. Per the germline V gene, CDR1 is MNHEY and CDR2 is SMNVEV (reference sequence). CDR3 bases: TGTGCCAGCACCCGCTTGTCCGGGAACACCTACGAGCAGTACTTC. This encodes CASTRLSGNTYEQYF.

The chain has TRBV30 and TRBJ1-4; D is possibly TRBD1 (6 bases). The CDR3 spans 13 residues. CDR1 is GTSNPN, CDR2 SVGIG, per germline (reference sequence). V was clipped by 3 bases and J by 8 bases, with 13 bases between them. The CDR3 reads CAWSIQGNEKLFF. The CDR3 bases are TGTGCCTGGAGCATCCAGGGGAACGAAAAACTGTTTTTT.

The chain uses TRBV28 and TRBJ2-3, with TRBD1 matching over 9 bases. From germline, CDR1 is MDHEN and CDR2 SYDVKM. Germline trimming cut 6 bases from V and 4 bases from J; bases unmatched to any gene: 5. The CDR3 is 14 residues long. CDR3 DNA: TGTGCCAGCAGGTCACAGGGGGCAGCAGATACGCAGTATTTT. Translation gives CASRSQGAADTQYF.

CDR3 protein: CASSLAGGTGETQYF. The CDR3 region has the DNA TGCGCCAGCAGCTTGGCCGGCGGGACAGGAGAGACCCAGTACTTC. The chain joins TRBV5-1 to TRBJ2-5; 8 bases fit TRBD1. Germline loops: CDR1 SGHRS, CDR2 YFSETQ. The CDR3 runs 15 residues. V was clipped by 0 bases and J by 4 bases; unmatched bases: 5.

This clonotype was counted a few times. A junction end diverges from the germline sequence, so it may reflect a read error. The chain joins TRBV5-1 to TRBJ2-2, with D tentatively TRBD1 or TRBD2 (6 bases each). The germline CDR1 and CDR2 sequences are SGHRS and YFSETQ. The length of the CDR3 is 16 residues. CDR3 region: CAGSLEGGLSTGELFF. As DNA, the CDR3 is TGCGCCGGCAGCTTGGAAGGGGGGCTGAGCACCGGGGAGCTGTTTTTT.

This clonotype was counted at least ten times. The chain has TRBV7-9 and TRBJ2-6; the D is unclear. Germline V gene data show CDR1 as SEHNR and CDR2 as FQNEAQ (reference sequence). This CDR3 comprises 12 residues. CDR3: CAVEAGANVLTF. In nucleotides, the CDR3 is TGTGCGGTAGAGGCAGGGGCCAACGTCCTGACTTTC.

The chain combines TRBV7-9 with TRBJ2-1; D call uncertain. V gave up 2 bases and J gave up 8 bases, with 7 bases separating them. This CDR3 has 12 amino acids. Germline CDR1 and CDR2: SEHNR and FQNEAQ (reference sequence). CDR3 residues: CASSLFGDEQFF. The CDR3 nucleotides read TGTGCCAGCAGCTTATTTGGGGATGAGCAGTTCTTC.

The chain has TRBV20-1 and TRBJ1-1, with TRBD1 as a possible D gene (5 bases). The CDR3 contains 12 residues. Germline lookup yields CDR1 DFQATT and CDR2 SNEGSKA (reference sequence). V dropped 5 bases and J dropped 0 bases, with 7 bases sitting between them. In nucleotides, the CDR3 is TGCAGTGCTGGCAGGGTGAACACTGAAGCTTTCTTT. It codes for CSAGRVNTEAFF.

In this sample, this clonotype turned up a few times. The J gene is TRBJ2-4, the V gene TRBV11-3; a possible D gene is TRBD1 (5 bases). The V gene lost 5 bases and the J gene lost 7 bases, with 15 bases spanning the gap. Germline values: CDR1 SGHNT, CDR2 YENEEA. This CDR3 is built from 14 residues. CDR3: CASSPGHDINIQYF. The CDR3 nucleotides read TGTGCCAGCAGCCCAGGACACGATATCAACATTCAGTACTTC. Variable domain in full (rest from reference TRBV11-3 and TRBJ2-4): EAGVVQSPRYKIIEKKQPVAFWCNPISGHNTLYWYLQNLGQGPELLIRYENEEAVDDSQLPKDRFSAERLKGVDSTLKIQPAELGDSAVYLCASSPGHDINIQYFGAGTRLSVL.

V is TRBV29-1 and J is TRBJ2-1, with 10 bases fitting TRBD2. The CDR3 sequence is 14 residues long. Trimming took 4 bases from V and 7 from J; bases not matched to a gene: 7. Germline lookup yields CDR1 SQVTM and CDR2 ANQGSEA. DNA for the CDR3: TGCAGCGTTGCCACCGGGACTAGCGTAAATGAGCAGTTCTTC. This translates into CSVATGTSVNEQFF.

This clonotype was seen at least ten times. This chain links TRBV29-1 with TRBJ2-1; 7 bases fit TRBD2. After removal of 4 bases from V and 9 bases from J, the junction contained 9 bases not matched to a gene. Germline lookup yields CDR1 SQVTM and CDR2 ANQGSEA. The CDR3 covers 13 residues. DNA for the CDR3: TGCAGCGTTGGTACGGGAGGCCAGGGTGAGCAGTTCTTC. This codes for CSVGTGGQGEQFF.

The J gene is TRBJ2-3, the V gene TRBV6-1, with D unclear. Per the germline V gene, CDR1 is MNHNS and CDR2 is SASEGT. V was shortened by 3 bases and J by 3 bases, with 13 bases between the two germline ends. The CDR3 extends over 15 amino acids. The CDR3 loop is CASSDQRQPTDTQYF. CDR3 bases: TGTGCCAGCAGTGACCAACGGCAACCGACAGATACGCAGTATTTT.

The sample holds many counts of this clonotype. The V call is TRBV12-3 or TRBV12-4, the J call TRBJ1-1; a possible D gene is TRBD1 (5 bases). The CDR3 is made up of 13 amino acids. Trimming pared 5 bases from V and 10 bases from J, leaving 17 bases between. Here the CDR3 DNA reads TGTGCCAGCAGTCCCTCCGAGGGGCGGGGAGCTTTCTTT. Protein sequence: CASSPSEGRGAFF.